What follows are 13 T cell receptor beta chains derived from one specimen sequenced in a study of blood T cells in healthy people across ages. Sample-barcoded 5' priming and a J-beta primer mix drove a second PCR of 7 to 11 cycles. TCRdb analysed the 5' RACE reads with MiXCR anew, one entry per CDR3 protein. The sample gives roughly 1,700,000 distinct CDR3 sequences, roughly 27% of which show up once; 6.5% to 8.5% is in the top ten. Material: blood. The origin of the receptors is a young woman in good health.

This rearrangement joins TRBV9 to TRBJ2-5; D not resolved. CDR3 length: 13 amino acids. Germline V gene data show CDR1 as SGDLS and CDR2 as YYNGEE. V dropped 2 bases and J dropped 7 bases, with 12 bases sitting between them. In DNA form, the CDR3 reads TGTGCCAGCAGCGTTGGGGATCCGGGGACCCAGTACTTC. Its translation is CASSVGDPGTQYF.

The chain's CDR3 is CASKDPEGGQSTDTQYF. The CDR3, as DNA: TGTGCCAGCAAGGACCCGGAGGGGGGCCAGAGTACAGATACGCAGTATTTT. The V and J genes are TRBV28 and TRBJ2-3, with D perhaps being TRBD1 or TRBD2 (6 bases each). The CDR3 is 17 amino acids. The germline V and J ends were trimmed by 7 bases and 3 bases, with 23 bases remaining between them. The germline V gene has CDR1 MDHEN and CDR2 SYDVKM.

This clonotype was observed a few times. This rearrangement joins TRBV7-2 to TRBJ2-2; no firm D call. Germline CDR1 SGHTA, CDR2 FQGNSA. Trimming removed 0 bases at V and 6 bases at J, with 8 bases between. The CDR3 has 14 amino acids. The CDR3 protein is CASSLAPTAGELFF. The DNA of the CDR3 is TGTGCCAGCAGCTTAGCGCCGACCGCCGGGGAGCTGTTTTTT.

A word on this clonotype: Possible read error: a much larger clone is one base away. The chain joins TRBV20-1 to TRBJ1-2; 7 positions match TRBD1. This CDR3 has 13 amino acids. CDR1 is DFQATT and CDR2 is SNEGSKA in the germline V gene (reference sequence). In nucleotides, the CDR3 is TGCGGTGCTTACAGACAGGGAGTCGCTGGCTACACCTTC. It translates to CGAYRQGVAGYTF.

This clonotype has just one count. This rearrangement joins TRBV14 to TRBJ2-1; 7 nucleotides match TRBD2. Germline trimming cut 4 bases from V and 5 bases from J; bases unmatched to any gene: 8. Germline CDR1 SGHDN, CDR2 FVKESK. CDR3 length: 15 amino acids. CDR3 amino acids: CASSLPGLPNNEQFF. The CDR3 bases are TGTGCCAGCAGCCTACCGGGACTACCAAACAATGAGCAGTTCTTC.

This clonotype is a singleton in its sample. The chain recombines TRBV6-1 with TRBJ1-2, with D uncertain. Trimming took 7 bases from V and 4 from J, leaving 13 bases between them. Germline loops: CDR1 MNHNS, CDR2 SASEGT. There are 13 residues in the CDR3. In DNA, the CDR3 is TGTGCCAGCAAGAAGACACCGACCTATGGCTACACCTTC. Translation gives CASKKTPTYGYTF.

This clonotype was picked up a small number of times. The chain recombines TRBV7-3 with TRBJ2-6, with D hard to call. Germline V gives CDR1 SGHTA, CDR2 FQGTGA. With 6 bases removed from V and 0 bases from J, the gap between germline ends came to 18 bases. The length of the CDR3 is 18 residues. Written as DNA, the CDR3 is TGTGCCAGCAGTTTCGGACGGATTACCTACTCTGGGGCCAACGTCCTGACTTTC. Amino acids: CASSFGRITYSGANVLTF. Full variable domain (remainder filled in from reference TRBV7-3 and TRBJ2-6): GAGVSQTPSNKVTEKGKYVELRCDPISGHTALYWYRQSLGQGPEFLIYFQGTGAADDSGLPNDRFFAVRPEGSVSTLKIQRTERGDSAVYLCASSFGRITYSGANVLTFGAGSRLTVL.

This chain links TRBV7-8 with TRBJ2-7; D gene ambiguous. The CDR3 is 14 amino acids. The germline V gene has CDR1 SGHVS and CDR2 FQNEAQ. V shed 4 bases and J shed 2 bases, with 12 bases lying between them. CDR3 residues: CASSSSAQAYEQYF. CDR3 nucleotides: TGTGCCAGCAGCTCCTCCGCTCAGGCCTACGAGCAGTACTTC.

Note on this clonotype: With a much larger clone just one base away, this may be a read error. Since no conserved phenylalanine or tryptophan closes the CDR3, a read error is the likely cause. V usage is TRBV5-1 and J usage is TRBJ2-1, with TRBD2 identical over 11 bases. V shed 3 bases and J 12 bases; nucleotides not matched to a gene: 2. Germline values: CDR1 SGHRS, CDR2 YFSETQ. This CDR3 has 12 amino acids. This CDR3 is CASSSGLAGQFC. The CDR3 DNA is TGCGCCAGCAGCTCAGGACTAGCGGGGCAGTTCTGC.

Comment on this clonotype: One end of the junction does not line up with germline, which may come from a read error. The chain uses TRBV4-3 and TRBJ2-6, with D unclear. The germline V gene encodes CDR1 LGHNA and CDR2 YSLEER. The CDR3 has 15 amino acids. The DNA of the CDR3 is TGCACCAGCAACCAAGTAGGGACTGGGGCCAACGTCCTGACTTTC. Protein sequence: CTSNQVGTGANVLTF.

The chain recombines TRBV12-5 with TRBJ1-5; unclear D gene. The germline gives CDR1 LGHNT, CDR2 FRNRAP. V lost 1 base and J lost 6, with 7 bases in between. The CDR3 sequence is 13 residues long. CDR3 protein: CASGLGGAQPQHF. As DNA, the CDR3 is TGTGCTAGTGGTTTGGGAGGTGCTCAGCCCCAGCATTTT.

This chain links TRBV2 with TRBJ2-7; D is perhaps TRBD1 or TRBD2 (5 bases each). From germline, CDR1 is SNHLY and CDR2 FYNNEI. There are 14 residues in the CDR3. V was pared by 9 bases and J by 7 bases, with 22 bases between. CDR3: CASIEGRGRWEQYF. CDR3 coding DNA: TGTGCCAGTATTGAGGGGCGCGGAAGGTGGGAGCAGTACTTC.

This clonotype occurred many times. The gene calls are TRBV20-1 and TRBJ2-6; 9 nucleotides agree with TRBD1. The CDR3 spans 17 residues. Germline-derived CDR1 and CDR2 are DFQATT and SNEGSKA (reference sequence). Unmatched junction bases numbered 5, after V lost 1 base and J lost 1 base. The CDR3 sequence is CSARAGQGGSGANVLTF. CDR3 DNA sequence: TGCAGTGCTAGAGCGGGACAGGGAGGGTCTGGGGCCAACGTCCTGACTTTC.